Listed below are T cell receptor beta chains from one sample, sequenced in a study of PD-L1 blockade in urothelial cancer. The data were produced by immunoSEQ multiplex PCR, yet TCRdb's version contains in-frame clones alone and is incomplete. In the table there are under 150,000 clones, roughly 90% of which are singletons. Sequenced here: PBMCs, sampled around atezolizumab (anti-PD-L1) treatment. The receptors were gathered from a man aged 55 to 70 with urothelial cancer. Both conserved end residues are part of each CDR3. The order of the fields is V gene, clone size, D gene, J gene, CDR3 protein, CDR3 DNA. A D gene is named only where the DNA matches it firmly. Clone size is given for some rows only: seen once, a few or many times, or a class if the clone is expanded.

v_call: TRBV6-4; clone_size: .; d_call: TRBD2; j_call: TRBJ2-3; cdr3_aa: CASSDSPPGGPRGTDTQYF; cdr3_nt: TGTGCCAGCAGTGACTCGCCCCCGGGGGGTCCGCGAGGCACAGATACGCAGTATTTT
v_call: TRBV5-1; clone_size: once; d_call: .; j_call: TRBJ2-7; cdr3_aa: CASSRGTNSAEQYF; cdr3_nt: TGCGCCAGCAGCCGCGGGACCAACTCTGCCGAGCAGTACTTC
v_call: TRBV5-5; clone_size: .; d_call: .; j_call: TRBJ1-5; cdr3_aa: CASSVGEEQPQHF; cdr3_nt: TGTGCCAGCAGTGTGGGGGAGGAACAGCCCCAGCATTTT
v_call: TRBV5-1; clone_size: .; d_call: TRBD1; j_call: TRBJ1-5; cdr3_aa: CASSLLPTGQGQPQHF; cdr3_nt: TGCGCCAGCAGCTTGCTGCCCACGGGACAGGGACAGCCCCAGCATTTT
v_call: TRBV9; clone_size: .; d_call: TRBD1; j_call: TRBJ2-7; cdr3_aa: CASSGGTGDAYEQYF; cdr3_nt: TGTGCCAGCAGCGGGGGGACAGGGGACGCCTACGAGCAGTACTTC
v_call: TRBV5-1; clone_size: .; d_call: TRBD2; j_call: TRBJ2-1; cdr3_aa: CASSLLSGSAYNEQFF; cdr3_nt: TGCGCCAGCAGCCTTCTTAGCGGGAGTGCCTACAATGAGCAGTTCTTC
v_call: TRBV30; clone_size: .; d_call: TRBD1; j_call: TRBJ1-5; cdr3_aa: CAWSFTGGNPQPQHF; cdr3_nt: TGTGCCTGGAGTTTTACAGGGGGTAATCCACAGCCCCAGCATTTT
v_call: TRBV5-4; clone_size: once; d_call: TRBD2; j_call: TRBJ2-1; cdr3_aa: CASSAASGASHNEQFF; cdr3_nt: TGTGCCAGCAGCGCCGCTAGCGGAGCATCCCACAATGAGCAGTTCTTC
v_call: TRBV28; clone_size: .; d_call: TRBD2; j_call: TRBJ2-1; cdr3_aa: CASRGSSGSLNNEQFF; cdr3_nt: TGTGCCAGCAGGGGGTCTAGCGGGAGTTTGAACAATGAGCAGTTCTTC
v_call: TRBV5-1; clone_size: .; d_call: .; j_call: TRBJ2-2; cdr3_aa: CASSRVVDTGELFF; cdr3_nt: TGCGCCAGCAGCCGGGTCGTGGACACCGGGGAGCTGTTTTTT
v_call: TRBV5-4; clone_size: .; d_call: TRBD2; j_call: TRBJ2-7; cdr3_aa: CASSPGLADAYEQYF; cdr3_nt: TGTGCCAGCAGCCCAGGACTAGCCGATGCCTACGAGCAGTACTTC
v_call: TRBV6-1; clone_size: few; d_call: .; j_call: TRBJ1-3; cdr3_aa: CASSGSSGNTIYF; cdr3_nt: TGTGCCAGCAGCGGGAGCTCTGGAAACACCATATATTTT
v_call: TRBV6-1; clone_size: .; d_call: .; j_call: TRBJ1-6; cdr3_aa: CASSEVVGGGDGSPLHF; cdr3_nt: TGTGCCAGCAGTGAAGTGGTAGGGGGAGGGGACGGTTCACCCCTCCACTTT
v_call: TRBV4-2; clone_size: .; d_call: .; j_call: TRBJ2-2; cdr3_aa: CASSQDLTGELFF; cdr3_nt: TGTGCCAGCAGCCAAGACCTCACCGGGGAGCTGTTTTTT
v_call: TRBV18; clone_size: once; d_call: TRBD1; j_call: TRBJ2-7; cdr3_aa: CASSPVGDRPYEQYF; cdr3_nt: TGTGCCAGCTCCCCCGTTGGGGACAGACCCTACGAGCAGTACTTC
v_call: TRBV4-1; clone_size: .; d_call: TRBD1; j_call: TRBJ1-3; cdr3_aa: CASSQGDRGRNTIYF; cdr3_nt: TGCGCCAGCAGCCAAGGGGACAGGGGAAGAAACACCATATATTTT
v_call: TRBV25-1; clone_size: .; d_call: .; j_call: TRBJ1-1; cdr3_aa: CASSEFGGRNTEAFF; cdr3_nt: TGTGCCAGCAGTGAATTCGGCGGGAGGAACACTGAAGCTTTCTTT
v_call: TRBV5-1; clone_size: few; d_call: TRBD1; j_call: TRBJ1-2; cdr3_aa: CASSLGQGRGYTF; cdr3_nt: TGCGCCAGCAGCTTAGGACAGGGGAGAGGCTACACCTTC
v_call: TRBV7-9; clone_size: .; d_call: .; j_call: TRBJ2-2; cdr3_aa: CASSFLGPGQSYTGELFF; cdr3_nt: TGTGCCAGCAGCTTTCTTGGCCCCGGACAGAGCTACACCGGGGAGCTGTTTTTT
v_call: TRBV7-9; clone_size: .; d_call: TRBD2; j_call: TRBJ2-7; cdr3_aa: CASSPGASGAYEQYF; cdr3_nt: TGTGCCAGCAGCCCAGGGGCTAGCGGGGCGTACGAGCAGTACTTC
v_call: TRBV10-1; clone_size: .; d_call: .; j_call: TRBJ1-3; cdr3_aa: CASSAGPAGNTIYF; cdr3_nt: TGCGCCAGCAGTGCAGGGCCGGCTGGAAACACCATATATTTT
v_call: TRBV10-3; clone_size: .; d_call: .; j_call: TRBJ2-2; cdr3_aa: CAIRPEGLGTGELFF; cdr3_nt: TGTGCCATCCGACCGGAGGGGTTGGGGACCGGGGAGCTGTTTTTT
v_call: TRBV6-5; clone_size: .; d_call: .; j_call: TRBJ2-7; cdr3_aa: CASSYQAGDTHEQYF; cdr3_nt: TGTGCCAGCAGTTACCAGGCCGGGGACACCCACGAGCAGTACTTC
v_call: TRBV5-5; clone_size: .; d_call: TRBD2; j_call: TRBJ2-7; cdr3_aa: CASTYASASGVNYEQYF; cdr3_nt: TGTGCCAGCACCTACGCGTCTGCTAGCGGGGTTAACTACGAGCAGTACTTC
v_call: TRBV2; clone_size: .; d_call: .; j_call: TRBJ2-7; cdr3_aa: CASSERDPYEQYF; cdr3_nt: TGTGCCAGCAGTGAGCGGGATCCCTACGAGCAGTACTTC
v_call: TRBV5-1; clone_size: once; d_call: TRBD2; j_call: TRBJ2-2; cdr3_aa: CASSLGTSGRNTGELFF; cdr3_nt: TGCGCCAGCAGCTTGGGGACTAGCGGGAGGAACACCGGGGAGCTGTTTTTT
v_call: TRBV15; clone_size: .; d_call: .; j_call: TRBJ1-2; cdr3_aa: CATSRDGPYYGYTF; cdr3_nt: TGTGCCACCAGCAGAGATGGGCCCTACTATGGCTACACCTTC
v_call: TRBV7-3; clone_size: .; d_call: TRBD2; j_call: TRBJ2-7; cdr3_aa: CASSPGGLAGVGEQYF; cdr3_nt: TGTGCCAGCAGCCCTGGGGGACTAGCGGGAGTCGGGGAGCAGTACTTC
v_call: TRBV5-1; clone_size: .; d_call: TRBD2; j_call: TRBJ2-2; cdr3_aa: CASSLGLAGGDTGELFF; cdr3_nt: TGCGCCAGCAGCTTGGGACTAGCGGGAGGGGACACCGGGGAGCTGTTTTTT
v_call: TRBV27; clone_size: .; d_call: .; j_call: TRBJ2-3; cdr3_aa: CASSSPEGFSPTDTQYF; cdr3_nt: TGTGCCAGCAGTTCCCCGGAGGGGTTTAGTCCCACAGATACGCAGTATTTT
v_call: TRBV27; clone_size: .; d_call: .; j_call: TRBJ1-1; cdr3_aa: CASSLLQGMDTEAFF; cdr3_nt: TGTGCCAGCAGTTTACTGCAGGGGATGGACACTGAAGCTTTCTTT
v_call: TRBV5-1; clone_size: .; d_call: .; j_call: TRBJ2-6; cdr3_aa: CASSSGSGANVLTF; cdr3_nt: TGCGCCAGCAGCTCCGGCTCTGGGGCCAACGTCCTGACTTTC
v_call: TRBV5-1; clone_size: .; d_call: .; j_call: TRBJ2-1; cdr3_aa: CASRADRQSSYNEQFF; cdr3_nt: TGCGCCAGCAGGGCCGACAGACAAAGCTCCTACAATGAGCAGTTCTTC
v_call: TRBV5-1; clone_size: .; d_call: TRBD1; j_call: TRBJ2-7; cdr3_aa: CASSPGTGSSYEQYF; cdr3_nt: TGCGCCAGCAGCCCCGGGACAGGGAGCTCCTACGAGCAGTACTTC
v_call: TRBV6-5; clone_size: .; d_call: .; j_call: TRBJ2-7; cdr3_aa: CASTGRAYEQYF; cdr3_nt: TGTGCCAGCACCGGCAGGGCCTACGAGCAGTACTTC
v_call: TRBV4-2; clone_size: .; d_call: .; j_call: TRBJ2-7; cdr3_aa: CASSRDTLYEQYF; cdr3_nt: TGTGCCAGCAGCCGGGACACTTTATACGAGCAGTACTTC
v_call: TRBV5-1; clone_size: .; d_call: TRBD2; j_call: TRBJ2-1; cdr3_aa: CASSLQPSGYNEQFF; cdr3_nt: TGCGCCAGCAGCTTGCAGCCTAGCGGTTACAATGAGCAGTTCTTC
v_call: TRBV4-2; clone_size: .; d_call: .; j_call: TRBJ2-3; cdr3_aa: CASTKRTAGASTDTQYF; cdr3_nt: TGTGCCAGCACCAAACGGACGGCGGGGGCTAGCACAGATACGCAGTATTTT
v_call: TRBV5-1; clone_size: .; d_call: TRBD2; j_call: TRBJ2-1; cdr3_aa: CASSLSAGPVYNEQFF; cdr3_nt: TGCGCCAGCAGCTTGTCAGCGGGACCCGTCTACAATGAGCAGTTCTTC